The 26 T cell receptor beta chains below were found in one sample sequenced in a study of OX40 agonist ivuxolimab in advanced cancers. Sequencing was performed with immunoSEQ multiplex PCR; in TCRdb, only in-frame clones are kept and a portion is missing. The sample contains approximately 84,000 clones, 84% of which appear only once. Here the sequenced sample was CD4+ or CD8+ T cells sorted from blood, taken in a trial of the OX40 agonist ivuxolimab. Receptors were obtained from an adult with an advanced solid tumor such as melanoma, head and neck, liver or kidney cancer.

The rearrangement joins TRBV7-2 to TRBJ1-5; no definite D call. V gave up 5 bases and J gave up 1 base, with 12 bases separating them. CDR1 SGHTA and CDR2 FQGNSA come from the germline V gene. The CDR3 has 15 amino acids. For the CDR3, the DNA is TGTGCCAGCAGCCCGCAACCGGGAAGCAATCAGCCCCAGCATTTT. Translated: CASSPQPGSNQPQHF.

This rearrangement joins TRBV6-1 to TRBJ1-2; D gene ambiguous. V dropped 6 bases and J dropped 6 bases, with 17 bases sitting between them. CDR1 MNHNS and CDR2 SASEGT come from the germline V gene. This CDR3 comprises 14 residues. The CDR3 reads CASRAAARRDGYTF. The DNA for the CDR3 is TGTGCCAGCAGAGCCGCGGCTCGGCGGGATGGCTACACCTTC.

The chain uses TRBV10-3 and TRBJ1-5; unclear D gene. This CDR3 has 12 amino acids. Trimming pared 8 bases from V and 3 bases from J, leaving 8 bases between. Germline V gene lookup returns CDR1 ENHRY and CDR2 SYGVKD. The CDR3: CAIREDNQPQHF. In DNA, the CDR3 is TGTGCCATCCGGGAGGACAATCAGCCCCAGCATTTT.

The chain couples TRBV6-5 to TRBJ1-4; 7 bases match TRBD1. Trimming cost V 5 bases and J 5 bases; bases outside gene matches: 2. The CDR3 has 13 amino acids. Per the germline V gene, CDR1 is MNHEY and CDR2 is SVGAGI. CDR3 sequence reads: CASSPGGNEKLFF. CDR3 sequence (DNA): TGTGCCAGCAGTCCAGGGGGGAATGAAAAACTGTTTTTT.

The chain employs TRBV6-4 and TRBJ2-3; 8 bases are shared with TRBD2. Trimming removed 5 bases from V and 4 bases from J; junction bases left unmatched: 11. The CDR3 is 16 amino acids. Germline V gene data show CDR1 as MRHNA and CDR2 as SNTAGT. The CDR3 reads CASSLKGLGVADTQYF. CDR3 DNA sequence: TGTGCCAGCAGTCTCAAGGGACTAGGGGTCGCAGATACGCAGTATTTT.

The chain combines TRBV5-4 with TRBJ2-2, with D unclear. Trimming took 1 base from V and 0 from J, leaving 4 bases between them. Germline lookup yields CDR1 SGHNT and CDR2 YYREEE (reference sequence). The CDR3 covers 14 residues. CDR3 loop: CASSLKTNTGELFF. For the CDR3, the DNA is TGTGCCAGCAGCTTGAAAACGAACACCGGGGAGCTGTTTTTT.

The chain employs TRBV30 and TRBJ2-6, with D possibly TRBD1 on 6 matching bases. Germline V gene sequence: CDR1 GTSNPN, CDR2 SVGIG (reference sequence). CDR3 size: 15 residues. V was trimmed by 2 bases and J by 2 bases, leaving 10 bases between them. The DNA for the CDR3 is TGTGCCTGGAGTTTCACAGGGCCTGGGGCCAACGTCCTGACTTTC. It codes for CAWSFTGPGANVLTF.

The genes are TRBV5-4 and TRBJ1-1; weak D call: TRBD1 (6 bases). The CDR3 length is 15 residues. The germline gives CDR1 SGHNT, CDR2 YYREEE (reference sequence). Trimming removed 1 base from V and 1 base from J, with 11 bases in between. The CDR3, as DNA: TGTGCCAGCAGCTTGTCTTCAGGGGCGAACACTGAAGCTTTCTTT. It encodes CASSLSSGANTEAFF.

The chain joins TRBV2 to TRBJ2-5; 12 nucleotides align to TRBD2. There are 14 residues in the CDR3. Germline trimming cut 0 bases from V and 10 bases from J; bases unmatched to any gene: 3. The V gene's germline CDR1 is SNHLY and CDR2 FYNNEI. CDR3 sequence (DNA): TGTGCCAGCAGTGAAGCTCTAGCGGGGGGGTTCCAGTACTTC. Translating it yields CASSEALAGGFQYF.

The gene calls are TRBV19 and TRBJ1-1, with a tentative D call TRBD1 (5 bases). Germline CDR1 LNHDA, CDR2 SQIVND (reference sequence). The CDR3 is 17 residues long. V was cut by 6 bases and J by 2 bases, with 22 bases left in between. The CDR3 DNA sequence: TGTGCCAGTAGGCAATCAAGACAGATTAGTCTCAACACTGAAGCTTTCTTT. Translation gives CASRQSRQISLNTEAFF.

V and J are TRBV5-1 and TRBJ2-1; the D is unclear. V shed 0 bases and J shed 6 bases, with 16 bases lying between them. Germline values: CDR1 SGHRS, CDR2 YFSETQ. The CDR3 is made up of 16 amino acids. The CDR3 nucleotides read TGCGCCAGCAGCTTGGCCTCGAATTCGGGCCCCAATGAGCAGTTCTTC. Protein sequence: CASSLASNSGPNEQFF.

Here the CDR3 DNA reads TGCGCCAGCAGCCTGGCGACAGGGGTGGATTCACCCCTCCACTTT. Translation: CASSLATGVDSPLHF. The rearrangement uses TRBV5-1 and TRBJ1-6; 8 positions agree with TRBD1. This CDR3 spans 15 amino acids. V was clipped by 4 bases and J by 8 bases; unmatched bases: 8. The germline CDR1 and CDR2 sequences are SGHRS and YFSETQ.

The chain recombines TRBV4-3 with TRBJ1-1, with D possibly matching TRBD1 (6 bases). The V gene lost 3 bases and the J gene lost 11 bases, with 31 bases spanning the gap. There are 18 residues in the CDR3. CDR1 is LGHNA and CDR2 is YSLEER in the germline V gene. The CDR3 loop reads CASSQLSGGSRAQGRAFF. The CDR3, as DNA: TGCGCCAGCAGCCAGTTGAGCGGGGGATCTAGGGCACAGGGTAGGGCTTTCTTT.

This clone occurred once. This sequence joins TRBV30 and TRBJ1-6, with TRBD1 matching 12 bases. With 1 base clipped from V and 3 bases from J, the junction kept 4 bases outside the gene matches. The CDR3 has 17 amino acids. Per the germline V gene, CDR1 is GTSNPN and CDR2 is SVGIG (reference sequence). CDR3 sequence: CAWSAGTGGFYNSPLHF. CDR3 in DNA: TGTGCCTGGAGTGCCGGGACAGGGGGCTTCTATAATTCACCCCTCCACTTT.

The CDR3 loop reads CASSLTSGASYNEQFF. Here the CDR3 DNA reads TGTGCCAGCAGCCTGACTAGCGGGGCCTCCTACAATGAGCAGTTCTTC. The chain is built from TRBV6-6 and TRBJ2-1; 11 bases match TRBD2. This CDR3 has 16 amino acids. Germline CDR1 is MNHNY and CDR2 is SVGAGI (reference sequence). The trim removed 6 bases at V and 0 bases at J, leaving 4 bases unmatched.

This clone occurred once. The chain has TRBV30 and TRBJ1-1; D unresolved. Germline lookup yields CDR1 GTSNPN and CDR2 SVGIG (reference sequence). Trimming left V 4 bases short and J 7 bases short, with 10 bases between. CDR3 length: 11 residues. The CDR3 DNA reads as TGTGCCTGGAACAGAGGATTTGAAGCTTTCTTT. Translated, it gives CAWNRGFEAFF. Combining the CDR3 with reference TRBV30 and TRBJ1-1 gives the whole variable domain SQTIHQWPATLVQPVGSPLSLECTVEGTSNPNLYWYRQAAGRGLQLLFYSVGIGQISSEVPQNLSASRPQDRQFILSSKKLLLSDSGFYLCAWNRGFEAFFGQGTRLTVV.

This clone was counted only a few times. The chain is built from TRBV10-1 and TRBJ1-6; 9 bases agree with TRBD1. After removal of 4 bases from V and 11 bases from J, the junction contained 3 bases not matched to a gene. The CDR3 has 13 amino acids. Germline CDR1 is WNHNN and CDR2 is SYGVQD (reference sequence). As DNA, the CDR3 is TGCGCCAGCAGTGCGGGACAGGGAGCACCCCTCCACTTT. Encoded protein: CASSAGQGAPLHF.

The genes are TRBV2 and TRBJ1-1; D may be TRBD1 (5 bases). The CDR3 sequence is 12 residues long. The V end lost 8 bases, the J end lost 5 bases, and 12 bases lay between the germline ends. From germline, CDR1 is SNHLY and CDR2 FYNNEI. The CDR3 protein is CASGPRETEAFF. DNA for the CDR3: TGTGCCAGCGGACCCAGGGAAACTGAAGCTTTCTTT.

This clone was observed once. The gene calls are TRBV7-2 and TRBJ2-3; D perhaps matches TRBD2 (7 bases). Trimming removed 2 bases at V and 4 bases at J, with 16 bases between. This CDR3 contains 16 residues. Germline V gives CDR1 SGHTA, CDR2 FQGNSA. This chain's CDR3 is CASSLYGRGGPDTQYF. CDR3 nucleotides: TGTGCCAGCAGCTTATATGGTAGGGGGGGCCCAGATACGCAGTATTTT. Full variable domain (remainder filled in from reference TRBV7-2 and TRBJ2-3): GAGVSQSPSNKVTEKGKDVELRCDPISGHTALYWYRQSLGQGLEFLIYFQGNSAPDKSGLPSDRFSAERTGGSVSTLTIQRTQQEDSAVYLCASSLYGRGGPDTQYFGPGTRLTVL.

The rearrangement links TRBV18 to TRBJ1-1; D not resolved. The CDR3 contains 13 residues. Trimming took 6 bases from V and 7 from J, leaving 15 bases between them. Germline V CDR1 and CDR2: KGHSH, LQKENI. CDR3 DNA sequence: TGTGCCAGCTCGGGAGGACCGCTTCTTGAAGCTTTCTTT. Its protein product is CASSGGPLLEAFF.

This chain uses TRBV5-1 with TRBJ2-5, with 7 bases fitting TRBD2. Germline V gene data show CDR1 as SGHRS and CDR2 as YFSETQ. The CDR3 has 14 amino acids. The trim removed 4 bases at V and 3 bases at J, leaving 6 bases unmatched. The CDR3 sequence is CASSLPAGEETQYF. The CDR3 region has the DNA TGCGCCAGCAGCCTTCCCGCGGGGGAAGAGACCCAGTACTTC.

This chain connects TRBV18 to TRBJ2-7; 10 bases fit TRBD2. After removal of 3 bases from V and 3 bases from J, the junction contained 5 bases not matched to a gene. The CDR3 is 15 residues long. Germline V gene sequence: CDR1 KGHSH, CDR2 LQKENI. The CDR3 protein is CASSPTSGVRYEQYF. CDR3 nucleotide sequence: TGTGCCAGCTCACCCACTAGCGGGGTCCGCTACGAGCAGTACTTC.

Worth noting for this clone: At one end the junction does not follow the germline gene, possibly because of a read error. The V gene is TRBV5-4, the J gene TRBJ2-2; 10 bases align to TRBD2. Germline assignment: CDR1 SGHNT and CDR2 YYREEE (reference sequence). The CDR3 is 16 amino acids. CDR3 sequence: CASSRSLAGNAGELFF. The CDR3 DNA reads TGTGCCAGCAGCCGTTCACTAGCGGGGAACGCCGGGGAGCTGTTTTTT.

The chain has TRBV9 and TRBJ1-1; TRBD1 matches at 7 bases. Trimming took 5 bases from V and 5 from J; bases not matched to a gene: 3. Germline V gives CDR1 SGDLS, CDR2 YYNGEE. This CDR3 is built from 12 residues. CDR3: CASRQQGTEAFF. CDR3 nucleotide sequence: TGTGCCAGCAGGCAACAGGGGACTGAAGCTTTCTTT. The full variable domain, completed using reference TRBV9 and TRBJ1-1, is DSGVTQTPKHLITATGQRVTLRCSPRSGDLSVYWYQQSLDQGLQFLIQYYNGEERAKGNILERFSAQQFPDLHSELNLSSLELGDSALYFCASRQQGTEAFFGQGTRLTVV.

V usage is TRBV2 and J usage is TRBJ1-2, with D possibly TRBD1 on 6 matching bases. V was pared by 7 bases and J by 4 bases, with 16 bases between. The CDR3 runs to 14 residues. From germline, CDR1 is SNHLY and CDR2 FYNNEI. The DNA for the CDR3 is TGTGCCAGCAACGCTCAGGGGAGTATCTATGGCTACACCTTC. Translation: CASNAQGSIYGYTF.

In DNA form, the CDR3 reads TGTGCCAGCAGCCAATCTGGGGGTCAGCCCCAGCATTTT. Protein sequence: CASSQSGGQPQHF. The chain joins TRBV4-2 to TRBJ1-5, with TRBD1 as a possible D gene (5 bases). This CDR3 contains 13 residues. The germline V gene has CDR1 LGHNA and CDR2 YNFKEQ. The V gene lost 2 bases and the J gene lost 6 bases, with 8 bases spanning the gap.